The entry below gives a single TCR beta chain sequence along with its context. As yet, its antigen is unknown. This sample is drawn from a study of cytomegalovirus exposure and HLA in healthy donors. Overall study results and limits: Among donors in an Asian-associated ancestry cluster, a later analysis reportedly found fewer N-insertions than the roughly 670-donor mean. Reports described diagnosis of cytomegalovirus status by the classifier as highly specific and sensitive.

Sampled while nominally healthy, donors likely had unrecorded immune exposures. This CDR3 spans 12 amino acids. CDR1 and CDR2 from the germline V gene are SGHTA and FQGNSA. Trimming at V came to 5 bases and at J to 6 bases, leaving 1 base not matched to a gene. The PCR contained 60 Vbeta and 13 Jbeta primers. The authors' processing: Roughly 9.9 million shared chains were among the approximately 87 million unique TCR beta chains that a later analysis counted. Sequenced by immunoSEQ multiplex PCR; TCRdb stores in-frame clones only, minus some. V and J calls and clone size follow that table, whereas D and trimming were derived from the DNA. The sample contains roughly 93,000 clones, about 80% of which appear only once.

V usage is TRBV7-2 and J usage is TRBJ1-2, with TRBD1 identical over 9 bases. The source of this sequence is a man in his late teens or twenties in good health and CMV-seropositive. The sample consisted of PBMCs. CDR3 sequence (DNA): TGTGCCAGCAGCCGGGACAGGGATGGCTACACCTTC. This translates into CASSRDRDGYTF.